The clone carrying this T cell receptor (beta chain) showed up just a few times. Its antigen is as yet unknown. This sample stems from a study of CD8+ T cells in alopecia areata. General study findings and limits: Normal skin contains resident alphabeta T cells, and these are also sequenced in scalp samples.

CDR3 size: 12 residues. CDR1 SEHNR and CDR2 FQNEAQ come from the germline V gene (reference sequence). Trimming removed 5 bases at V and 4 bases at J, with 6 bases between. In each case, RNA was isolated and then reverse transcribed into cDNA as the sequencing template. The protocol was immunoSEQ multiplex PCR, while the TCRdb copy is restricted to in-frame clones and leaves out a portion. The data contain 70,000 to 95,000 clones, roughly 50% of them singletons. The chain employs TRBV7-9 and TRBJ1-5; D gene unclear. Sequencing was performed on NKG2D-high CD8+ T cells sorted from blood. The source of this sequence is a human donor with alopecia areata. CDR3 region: CASSADNQPQHF. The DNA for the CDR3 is TGTGCCAGCAGCGCAGATAATCAGCCCCAGCATTTT.